These 29 T cell receptor beta chains originate from one sample sequenced in a study of blood T cell repertoires in COVID-19. Data came from immunoSEQ multiplex PCR; TCRdb stores just in-frame clones and leaves some out. The sample contains 270,000 or so clones, roughly 86% of which appear only once. The material sequenced was PBMCs or T cells enriched from blood (not recorded which). These receptors were taken from a woman between 18 and 30 years old who had recovered from COVID-19.

V usage is TRBV24-1 and J usage is TRBJ2-2; TRBD2 matches 11 bases. Germline lookup yields CDR1 KGHDR and CDR2 SFDVKD. V shed 12 bases and J 5 bases; nucleotides not matched to a gene: 7. The CDR3 sequence is 14 residues long. The CDR3 DNA is TGTGCCGTCCGGGGGACTAGCGGTACCGGGGAGCTGTTTTTT. It yields the protein CAVRGTSGTGELFF.

The CDR3 loop reads CASSRTRQNQPQHF. For the CDR3, the DNA is TGTGCCAGCAGTCGGACACGCCAGAATCAGCCCCAGCATTTT. This sequence joins TRBV6-5 and TRBJ1-5; D possibly corresponds to TRBD1 (5 bases). Germline CDR1 and CDR2: MNHEY and SVGAGI. The ends were cut back, 5 bases at V and 4 bases at J, with 12 bases in the middle. The CDR3 length is 14 residues.

The gene calls are TRBV29-1 and TRBJ2-3; 7 nucleotides line up with TRBD2. The CDR3 sequence is 14 residues long. The trim removed 8 bases at V and 6 bases at J, leaving 14 bases unmatched. Germline V CDR1 and CDR2: SQVTM, ANQGSEA. The CDR3 region is CSYTLGLVSDTQYF. As DNA, the CDR3 is TGCAGCTATACCCTAGGACTAGTTTCTGATACGCAGTATTTT.

The V gene is TRBV29-1, the J gene TRBJ2-5; TRBD1 might be the D (5 bases). Trimming removed 0 bases from V and 3 bases from J, with 8 bases in between. The CDR3 consists of 13 residues. Germline V gene lookup returns CDR1 SQVTM and CDR2 ANQGSEA. DNA for the CDR3: TGCAGCGTTGAAGATGGCAGGGAAGAGACCCAGTACTTC. Translated: CSVEDGREETQYF.

As concerns this clone: At one of its ends the junction is not consistent with the germline gene, which may arise from a read error. The J gene is TRBJ2-1, the V gene TRBV27; 14 nucleotides line up with TRBD2. CDR3 length: 18 amino acids. Germline CDR1 MNHEY, CDR2 SMNVEV (reference sequence). The CDR3 spells CASSLGTSGSHFYSEQFF. The CDR3 region has the DNA TGTGCCAGCAGTTTAGGGACTAGCGGGAGCCATTTTTACAGTGAGCAGTTCTTC.

This rearrangement joins TRBV7-2 to TRBJ1-2, with 7 bases matching TRBD1. The CDR3 sequence is 14 residues long. Germline-derived CDR1 and CDR2 are SGHTA and FQGNSA. V shed 5 bases, J shed 4 bases, and the junction held 7 bases outside the gene matches. This CDR3 reads CASSPDRRFYGYTF. Here the CDR3 DNA reads TGTGCCAGCAGCCCGGACAGGAGGTTCTATGGCTACACCTTC.

The J gene is TRBJ1-2, the V gene TRBV29-1, with 7 nucleotides matching TRBD1. J gave up 6 bases and V 7 bases, and 11 bases lay outside the gene matches. Germline V CDR1 and CDR2: SQVTM, ANQGSEA. The CDR3 extends over 13 amino acids. The CDR3 DNA follows: TGCAGCGGGTCCTCAGGGGGGAATAATGGCTACACCTTC. It specifies CSGSSGGNNGYTF. The whole variable domain, filled in from reference TRBV29-1 and TRBJ1-2, reads SAVISQKPSRDICQRGTSLTIQCQVDSQVTMMFWYRQQPGQSLTLIATANQGSEATYESGFVIDKFPISRPNLTFSTLTVSNMSPEDSSIYLCSGSSGGNNGYTFGSGTRLTVV.

This rearrangement joins TRBV5-4 to TRBJ2-1, with TRBD1 identical over 9 bases. The CDR3 has 17 residues. The V and J ends lost 4 bases and 1 base, in that order; junction bases with no gene match: 9. Germline loops: CDR1 SGHNT, CDR2 YYREEE (reference sequence). The DNA of the CDR3 is TGTGCCAGCAGCCGGGGGGCCGGGACAGGGTCCTACAATGAGCAGTTCTTC. Translating it yields CASSRGAGTGSYNEQFF.

This rearrangement joins TRBV28 to TRBJ2-7; D is perhaps TRBD1 (6 bases). Per germline, CDR1 MDHEN and CDR2 SYDVKM. This CDR3 has 11 amino acids. V lost 10 bases and J 3 bases, leaving 10 bases between the germline ends. The CDR3 coding sequence is TGTGCCACCAAACAGGGCTACGAGCAGTACTTC. Protein product: CATKQGYEQYF.

CDR3 region: CSASSQAALAKNIQYF. CDR3 DNA: TGCAGTGCTAGTAGTCAGGCCGCATTAGCCAAAAACATTCAGTACTTC. The chain joins TRBV20-1 to TRBJ2-4; the D is unclear. With 3 bases removed from V and 0 bases from J, the gap between germline ends came to 15 bases. The CDR3 consists of 16 residues. Looked up from germline, CDR1 is DFQATT and CDR2 is SNEGSKA (reference sequence).

The rearrangement uses TRBV15 and TRBJ2-5; unclear D gene. The V gene's germline CDR1 is LNHNV and CDR2 YYDKDF (reference sequence). Between the trimmed V and J ends, which lost 0 bases and 3 bases, there was a span of 8 bases. The CDR3 sequence is 14 residues long. The CDR3 loop reads CATSRDVTEETQYF. The CDR3 nucleotides are TGTGCCACCAGCAGAGATGTTACTGAAGAGACCCAGTACTTC. The whole variable domain, remainder taken from reference TRBV15 and TRBJ2-5, is DAMVIQNPRYQVTQFGKPVTLSCSQTLNHNVMYWYQQKSSQAPKLLFHYYDKDFNNEADTPDNFQSRRPNTSFCFLDIRSPGLGDTAMYLCATSRDVTEETQYFGPGTRLLVL.

This CDR3 reads CASSVESGLSYNSPLHF. CDR3 DNA: TGTGCCAGCAGCGTAGAGTCAGGGCTCTCCTATAATTCACCCCTCCACTTT. The gene calls are TRBV9 and TRBJ1-6, with D tentatively TRBD1 (5 bases). This CDR3 has 17 amino acids. Trimming pared 0 bases from V and 0 bases from J, leaving 10 bases between. Germline V lookup: CDR1 SGDLS, CDR2 YYNGEE. The entire variable domain, with the rest obtained from reference TRBV9 and TRBJ1-6, is as follows: DSGVTQTPKHLITATGQRVTLRCSPRSGDLSVYWYQQSLDQGLQFLIQYYNGEERAKGNILERFSAQQFPDLHSELNLSSLELGDSALYFCASSVESGLSYNSPLHFGNGTRLTVT.

The rearrangement uses TRBV27 and TRBJ1-1; D ambiguous. This CDR3 is built from 14 residues. With 3 bases removed from V and 1 base from J, the gap between germline ends came to 9 bases. The germline V gene encodes CDR1 MNHEY and CDR2 SMNVEV (reference sequence). CDR3 nucleotides: TGTGCCAGCAGTTTTGGTCACACGAACACTGAAGCTTTCTTT. This codes for CASSFGHTNTEAFF.

V and J are TRBV15 and TRBJ1-3; no firm D call. Trimming took off 5 bases at V and 0 bases at J, with 14 bases between the two ends. Germline V lookup: CDR1 LNHNV, CDR2 YYDKDF (reference sequence). The CDR3 contains 16 residues. This CDR3 reads CATSLNSGNSGNTIYF. In nucleotides, the CDR3 is TGTGCCACCAGCCTAAACAGTGGAAACTCTGGAAACACCATATATTTT.

This chain uses TRBV5-4 with TRBJ1-4; TRBD1 is a possible D gene (5 bases). The germline V and J ends were trimmed by 0 bases and 3 bases, with 9 bases remaining between them. Germline-derived CDR1 and CDR2 are SGHNT and YYREEE (reference sequence). CDR3 size: 15 residues. The CDR3 bases are TGTGCCAGCAGCTTGGAGGCAGGGTCTAATGAAAAACTGTTTTTT. Its translation: CASSLEAGSNEKLFF. Full variable domain (rest looked up from reference TRBV5-4 and TRBJ1-4): ETGVTQSPTHLIKTRGQQVTLRCSSQSGHNTVSWYQQALGQGPQFIFQYYREEENGRGNFPPRFSGLQFPNYSSELNVNALELDDSALYLCASSLEAGSNEKLFFGSGTQLSVL.

This chain connects TRBV9 to TRBJ2-1, with TRBD2 matching 16 bases. Germline-derived CDR1 and CDR2 are SGDLS and YYNGEE. The CDR3 is 16 amino acids. The ends lost 4 bases at V and 7 bases at J; junction bases unmatched: 5. The CDR3 reads CASSPGLAGGVNEQFF. The CDR3 nucleotides are TGTGCCAGCAGCCCGGGACTAGCGGGGGGGGTAAATGAGCAGTTCTTC.

The V and J genes are TRBV25-1 and TRBJ2-1; the D gene is possibly TRBD2 (5 bases). V was trimmed by 3 bases and J by 6 bases, leaving 9 bases between them. The CDR3 sequence is 13 residues long. Looked up from germline, CDR1 is MGHDK and CDR2 is SYGVNS. CDR3 sequence reads: CASSDTRPNEQFF. CDR3 DNA: TGTGCCAGCAGTGATACTAGACCCAATGAGCAGTTCTTC.

The chain employs TRBV28 and TRBJ2-1, with D possibly TRBD2 on 6 matching bases. This CDR3 spans 12 amino acids. The V end was cut by 6 bases, the J end by 4 bases, with 7 bases between. Germline lookup yields CDR1 MDHEN and CDR2 SYDVKM. The CDR3 sequence is CASRAGYNEQFF. The CDR3, as DNA: TGTGCCAGCAGGGCGGGGTACAATGAGCAGTTCTTC.

This clone was recorded only once. The chain is built from TRBV5-4 and TRBJ1-1; D ambiguous. V dropped 3 bases and J dropped 2 bases, with 8 bases sitting between them. The germline V gene has CDR1 SGHNT and CDR2 YYREEE (reference sequence). There are 13 residues in the CDR3. CDR3 DNA sequence: TGTGCCAGCAGCTGGCAGTCAAACACTGAAGCTTTCTTT. Translation: CASSWQSNTEAFF.

The CDR3 loop reads CASSLPRQETQYF. In nucleotides, the CDR3 is TGTGCCAGCTCACTCCCTCGGCAAGAGACCCAGTACTTC. The chain is built from TRBV18 and TRBJ2-5, with D unclear. Germline lookup yields CDR1 KGHSH and CDR2 LQKENI. V was cut by 4 bases and J by 2 bases, with 8 bases left in between. The CDR3 sequence is 13 residues long.

The chain is built from TRBV6-5 and TRBJ2-5; 9 bases align to TRBD2. Germline loops: CDR1 MNHEY, CDR2 SVGAGI. Trimming removed 6 bases from V and 5 bases from J; junction bases left unmatched: 4. The length of the CDR3 is 13 residues. CDR3 nucleotides: TGTGCCAGCAGGACTAGCGGCAAGGAGACCCAGTACTTC. It encodes CASRTSGKETQYF.

The rearrangement joins TRBV4-2 to TRBJ2-1, with no clear D. The CDR3 contains 13 residues. Germline loops: CDR1 LGHNA, CDR2 YNFKEQ. V lost 1 base and J 7 bases, leaving 8 bases between the germline ends. For the CDR3, the DNA is TGTGCCAGCAGCCAAGTTACCGGGAATGAGCAGTTCTTC. Encoded protein: CASSQVTGNEQFF.

This chain joins TRBV28 and TRBJ2-2; TRBD1 agrees at 12 bases. Germline trimming cut 4 bases from V and 6 bases from J; bases unmatched to any gene: 12. CDR3 length: 18 amino acids. In germline, CDR1 is MDHEN, CDR2 SYDVKM. The CDR3 sequence: CASSSGTGGLLIPGELFF. CDR3 in DNA: TGTGCCAGCAGTTCCGGGACAGGGGGCCTGTTAATCCCCGGGGAGCTGTTTTTT.

The chain carries TRBV5-1 and TRBJ2-1; TRBD2 aligns across 12 bases. The CDR3 has 15 amino acids. CDR1 and CDR2 from the germline V gene are SGHRS and YFSETQ. The V segment lost 4 bases and the J segment 5 bases; nucleotides outside the gene matches: 4. The CDR3 DNA reads TGCGCCAGCAGCCTGCTAGCGGGGGGGAACAATGAGCAGTTCTTC. It codes for CASSLLAGGNNEQFF.

The V and J genes are TRBV5-1 and TRBJ2-1; TRBD2 aligns across 9 bases. Germline lookup yields CDR1 SGHRS and CDR2 YFSETQ. The J segment lost 9 bases and the V segment lost 4 bases, leaving 14 bases of the junction unmatched. The CDR3 covers 16 residues. The CDR3 nucleotides are TGCGCCAGCAGCCCCCGATATAAAGCGGGAGGTCCTGAGCAGTTCTTC. Encoded protein: CASSPRYKAGGPEQFF.

V is TRBV5-1 and J is TRBJ1-4; D uncertain. This CDR3 spans 15 amino acids. The V gene's germline CDR1 is SGHRS and CDR2 YFSETQ. Trimming pared 1 base from V and 6 bases from J, leaving 13 bases between. Here the CDR3 DNA reads TGCGCCAGCAGCTTGATATGGGGAGACGATGAAAAACTGTTTTTT. This gives the protein CASSLIWGDDEKLFF. Supplemented by reference TRBV5-1 and TRBJ1-4, the full variable domain reads KAGVTQTPRYLIKTRGQQVTLSCSPISGHRSVSWYQQTPGQGLQFLFEYFSETQRNKGNFPGRFSGRQFSNSRSEMNVSTLELGDSALYLCASSLIWGDDEKLFFGSGTQLSVL.

This chain links TRBV11-2 with TRBJ2-3; 7 bases fit TRBD2. V shed 6 bases, J shed 0 bases, and the junction held 9 bases outside the gene matches. Germline V gene data show CDR1 as SGHAT and CDR2 as FQNNGV. This CDR3 region has 16 residues. The CDR3 region has the DNA TGTGCCAGCAGAAAGGGACTACCTGCTAGCACAGATACGCAGTATTTT. Translated: CASRKGLPASTDTQYF.

The chain couples TRBV2 to TRBJ2-7, with D unclear. The germline CDR1 and CDR2 sequences are SNHLY and FYNNEI. V gave up 3 bases and J gave up 8 bases, with 11 bases separating them. The CDR3 is made up of 12 amino acids. CDR3 nucleotides: TGTGCCAGCAGTGACGGTGTACAGAAGCAGTACTTC. Protein: CASSDGVQKQYF.

CDR3 residues: CAWSGRDIYGYTF. CDR3 in DNA: TGTGCCTGGAGTGGTAGGGACATCTATGGCTACACCTTC. This chain uses TRBV30 with TRBJ1-2, with D perhaps TRBD1 (6 bases). Germline lookup yields CDR1 GTSNPN and CDR2 SVGIG (reference sequence). V lost 1 base and J 4 bases, leaving 10 bases between the germline ends. The CDR3 contains 13 residues.